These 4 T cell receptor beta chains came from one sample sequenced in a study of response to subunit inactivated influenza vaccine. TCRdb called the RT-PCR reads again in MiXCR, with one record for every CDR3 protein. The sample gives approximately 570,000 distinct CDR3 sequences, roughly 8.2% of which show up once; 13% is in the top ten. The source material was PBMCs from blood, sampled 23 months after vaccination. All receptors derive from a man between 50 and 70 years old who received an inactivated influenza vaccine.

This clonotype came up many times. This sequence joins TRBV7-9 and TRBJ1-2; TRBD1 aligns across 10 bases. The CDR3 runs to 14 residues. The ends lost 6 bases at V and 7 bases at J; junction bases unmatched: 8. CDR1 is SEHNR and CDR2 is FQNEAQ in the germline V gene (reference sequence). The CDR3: CASSPATGGFGYTF. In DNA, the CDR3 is TGTGCCAGCAGTCCAGCGACAGGGGGCTTTGGCTACACCTTC.

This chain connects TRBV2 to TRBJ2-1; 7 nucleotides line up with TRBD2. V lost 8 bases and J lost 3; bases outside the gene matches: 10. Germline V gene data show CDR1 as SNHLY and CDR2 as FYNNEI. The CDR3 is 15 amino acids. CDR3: CASGPRAGVYNEQFF. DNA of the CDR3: TGTGCCAGCGGCCCGAGGGCGGGGGTCTACAATGAGCAGTTCTTC.

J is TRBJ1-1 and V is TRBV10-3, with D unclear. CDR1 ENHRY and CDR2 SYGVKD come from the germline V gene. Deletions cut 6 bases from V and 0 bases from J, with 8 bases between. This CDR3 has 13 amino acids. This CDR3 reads CAIRTQVNTEAFF. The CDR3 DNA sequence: TGTGCCATCAGAACCCAAGTGAACACTGAAGCTTTCTTT.

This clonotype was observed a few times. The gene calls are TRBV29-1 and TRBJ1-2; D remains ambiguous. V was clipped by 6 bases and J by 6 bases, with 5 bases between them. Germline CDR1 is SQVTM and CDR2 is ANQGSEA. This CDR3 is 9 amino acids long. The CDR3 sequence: CSVRDGYTF. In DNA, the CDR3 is TGCAGCGTCAGAGATGGCTACACCTTC.